The 2 T cell receptor beta chains below were found in one sample sequenced in a study of CXCR3-negative and CXCR3-positive naive CD8 T cells. UMI-tagged TRB cDNA libraries were built via 5' RACE. TCRdb processed the 5' RACE reads again and assigns one entry to each CDR3 protein, with no DNA. In all, the sample yields some 45,000 distinct CDR3 sequences. The sample taken for sequencing was naive CXCR3- CD8+ T cells from blood. This sample's subset: CD45RO-CCR7+CD27+CD95- naive CD8+ T cells lacking CXCR3 (TNR3-). These receptor sequences come from a human donor in good health. Some clones in this sample may be carry-over from other donors' samples.

The rearrangement links TRBV12-3 or TRBV12-4 to TRBJ2-7; TCRdb reports TRBD1, a call that lacks DNA to check it against. This CDR3 contains 18 residues. The CDR3 region is CASSLVGQGLIFSYEQYF.

The V call is TRBV15, the J call TRBJ1-2; as DNA is missing, the TRBD1 call by TCRdb cannot be tested. Germline CDR1 LNHNV, CDR2 YYDKDF (reference sequence). The length of the CDR3 is 15 residues. The CDR3 loop is CATSRDRGGPYGYTF. The full variable domain, completed using reference TRBV15 and TRBJ1-2, is DAMVIQNPRYQVTQFGKPVTLSCSQTLNHNVMYWYQQKSSQAPKLLFHYYDKDFNNEADTPDNFQSRRPNTSFCFLDIRSPGLGDTAMYLCATSRDRGGPYGYTFGSGTRLTVV.